The source of this T cell receptor (beta chain) is a study of blood T cell repertoires in COVID-19. Study details: The United States, Italy and Spain provided the acute and convalescent COVID-19 samples. T cells, B-cell-depleted T cells, or PBMCs supplied cDNA or gDNA.

Per the study methods: Estimated nucleated cell counts came from reference gene primer amplification. TCRdb's copy holds only in-frame clones and misses some; the assay was immunoSEQ multiplex PCR. The V and J calls and clone size are taken from that table; D and trimming were inferred from the DNA. This table holds 150,000 or so clones, approximately 86% found once. CDR3 length: 16 amino acids. Germline CDR1 and CDR2: SQVTM and ANQGSEA. Unmatched junction bases numbered 9, after V lost 4 bases and J lost 0 bases. Sequences were obtained from peripheral blood. The rearrangement links TRBV29-1 to TRBJ2-1; TRBD2 aligns across 7 bases. This receptor was taken from a man in his sixties with COVID-19, enrolled during active disease. In DNA form, the CDR3 reads TGCAGCGTTGGTGGGTTGGGGGGGAACTCCTACAATGAGCAGTTCTTC. Its translation is CSVGGLGGNSYNEQFF.